This entry lists 19 T cell receptor beta chains sequenced from one sample in a study of blood T cell repertoires in COVID-19. Using immunoSEQ multiplex PCR, the repertoire was profiled, and TCRdb retains in-frame clones only, with some absent. The sample comprises about 140,000 clones, roughly three quarters of which are singletons, and approximately 6% rests with the top ten. The sequenced material came from PBMCs or T cells enriched from blood (not recorded which). These receptor sequences come from a woman aged 50 to 65 who had recovered from COVID-19.

This chain uses TRBV27 with TRBJ2-7; 7 bases map to TRBD2. The V segment lost 8 bases and the J segment 2 bases; nucleotides outside the gene matches: 6. Germline-derived CDR1 and CDR2 are MNHEY and SMNVEV (reference sequence). The CDR3 is 13 amino acids. In DNA form, the CDR3 reads TGTGCCAGCGGGGGAGGGACTACCTACGAGCAGTACGTC. The encoded protein is CASGGGTTYEQYV.

This chain links TRBV28 with TRBJ1-5; maybe TRBD1 (6 bases). Germline loops: CDR1 MDHEN, CDR2 SYDVKM. This CDR3 region has 14 residues. Trimming removed 2 bases at V and 4 bases at J, with 9 bases between. CDR3 bases: TGTGCCAGCAGTTTACCAACAGGGAATCAGCCCCAGCATTTT. It encodes CASSLPTGNQPQHF.

The chain employs TRBV7-8 and TRBJ1-2, with D tentatively TRBD1 (6 bases). V was cut by 4 bases and J by 7 bases, with 25 bases left in between. This CDR3 is 17 amino acids long. Germline values: CDR1 SGHVS, CDR2 FQNEAQ. In DNA, the CDR3 is TGTGCCAGCAGCTCCGTAGCCTCAGGGGCGGGGGGAGGTGGCTACACCTTC. It translates to CASSSVASGAGGGGYTF.

The V gene is TRBV11-2, the J gene TRBJ1-5; 8 nucleotides match TRBD1. This CDR3 spans 13 amino acids. The germline gives CDR1 SGHAT, CDR2 FQNNGV. After removal of 5 bases from V and 5 bases from J, the junction contained 2 bases not matched to a gene. The CDR3 is CASSLTGDQPQHF. The CDR3 DNA sequence: TGTGCCAGCAGCCTGACAGGGGATCAGCCCCAGCATTTT. Full variable domain (rest looked up from reference TRBV11-2 and TRBJ1-5): EAGVAQSPRYKIIEKRQSVAFWCNPISGHATLYWYQQILGQGPKLLIQFQNNGVVDDSQLPKDRFSAERLKGVDSTLKIQPAKLEDSAVYLCASSLTGDQPQHFGDGTRLSIL.

The chain employs TRBV20-1 and TRBJ1-1; maybe TRBD1 (5 bases). The CDR3 extends over 17 amino acids. The germline V gene has CDR1 DFQATT and CDR2 SNEGSKA (reference sequence). V was trimmed by 3 bases and J by 0 bases, leaving 20 bases between them. CDR3 sequence reads: CSASRRGSRPMNTEAFF. CDR3 sequence (DNA): TGCAGTGCTAGTAGGAGGGGTAGCCGACCAATGAACACTGAAGCTTTCTTT.

In DNA, the CDR3 is TGTGCCAGCAGTCATATAGGACAAATGAACACCGGGGAGCTGTTTTTT. This encodes CASSHIGQMNTGELFF. This sequence joins TRBV3-1 (or the pseudogene TRBV3-2) and TRBJ2-2, with a tentative D call TRBD1 (5 bases). The CDR3 is 16 amino acids. The germline gives CDR1 LGHDT, CDR2 YNNKEL (reference sequence). The V gene lost 6 bases and the J gene lost 1 base, with 15 bases spanning the gap.

The V call is TRBV20-1, the J call TRBJ2-1; D unclear. This CDR3 comprises 10 residues. V was clipped by 5 bases and J by 5 bases, with 4 bases between them. Germline values: CDR1 DFQATT, CDR2 SNEGSKA (reference sequence). The CDR3 DNA reads as TGCAGTGCTTTAGACAATGAGCAGTTCTTC. Translation gives CSALDNEQFF.

The chain uses TRBV5-1 and TRBJ1-2, with D unclear. The CDR3 is made up of 13 amino acids. Trimming left V 3 bases short and J 3 bases short, with 9 bases between. Germline V gives CDR1 SGHRS, CDR2 YFSETQ. In nucleotides, the CDR3 is TGCGCCAGCAGCTCCGGCGGGGACTATGGCTACACCTTC. Translating it yields CASSSGGDYGYTF.

The chain combines TRBV5-1 with TRBJ2-5, with D perhaps TRBD2 (5 bases). The germline V and J ends were trimmed by 4 bases and 8 bases, with 21 bases remaining between them. This CDR3 comprises 15 residues. Germline V gives CDR1 SGHRS, CDR2 YFSETQ. Here the CDR3 DNA reads TGCGCCAGCAGCCCCCTACCGGGGAATGTTCGAACCCAGTACTTC. This sequence encodes CASSPLPGNVRTQYF.

This clone was detected a few times. The V call is TRBV11-2, the J call TRBJ2-3, with TRBD1 matching over 7 bases. Germline CDR1 is SGHAT and CDR2 is FQNNGV. The CDR3 covers 17 residues. V dropped 1 base and J dropped 1; count of bases not matched to a gene: 8. The CDR3, as DNA: TGTGCCAGCAGCTTAGGCCGGGACAGCAGGGGCACAGATACGCAGTATTTT. Its translation is CASSLGRDSRGTDTQYF.

The V and J genes are TRBV28 and TRBJ2-5, with unresolved D. The germline V gene has CDR1 MDHEN and CDR2 SYDVKM. Deletions cut 5 bases from V and 2 bases from J, with 6 bases between. The CDR3 runs 12 residues. The CDR3 bases are TGTGCCAGCAGTATGGAGCAAGAGACCCAGTACTTC. It codes for CASSMEQETQYF. The whole variable domain, filled in from reference TRBV28 and TRBJ2-5, reads DVKVTQSSRYLVKRTGEKVFLECVQDMDHENMFWYRQDPGLGLRLIYFSYDVKMKEKGDIPEGYSVSREKKERFSLILESASTNQTSMYLCASSMEQETQYFGPGTRLLVL.

The chain carries TRBV5-4 and TRBJ1-5; 7 nucleotides align to TRBD1. The CDR3 has 16 residues. J gave up 1 base and V 5 bases, and 9 bases lay outside the gene matches. Germline V gene lookup returns CDR1 SGHNT and CDR2 YYREEE (reference sequence). The CDR3 is CASSRQGVGSNQPQHF. For the CDR3, the DNA is TGTGCCAGCAGTAGACAGGGAGTGGGGAGCAATCAGCCCCAGCATTTT.

The chain carries TRBV28 and TRBJ2-7, with TRBD1 as a possible D gene (5 bases). The CDR3 has 12 residues. From germline, CDR1 is MDHEN and CDR2 SYDVKM. The V end lost 4 bases, the J end lost 4 bases, and 8 bases lay between the germline ends. This chain's CDR3 is CASSSDKYEQYV. DNA of the CDR3: TGTGCCAGCAGTTCGGACAAGTACGAGCAGTACGTC.

This chain uses TRBV12-3 or TRBV12-4 with TRBJ1-2; 7 bases align to TRBD1. This CDR3 spans 13 amino acids. V shed 8 bases, J shed 9 bases, and the junction held 12 bases outside the gene matches. CDR3 sequence (DNA): TGTGCCAGCGGCGGGACAGCCGCTTGGCGCTACACCTTC. Translated, it gives CASGGTAAWRYTF.

This chain joins TRBV29-1 and TRBJ2-1; tentative D call: TRBD2 (5 bases). The CDR3 extends over 9 amino acids. Germline V lookup: CDR1 SQVTM, CDR2 ANQGSEA. The ends were cut back, 3 bases at V and 12 bases at J, with 6 bases in the middle. The CDR3 is CSVDEGQFF. The CDR3 DNA reads TGCAGCGTTGACGAGGGGCAGTTCTTC.

This clone was seen more than once but under ten times. The gene calls are TRBV7-2 and TRBJ2-1, with a tentative D call TRBD2 (7 bases). Germline values: CDR1 SGHTA, CDR2 FQGNSA. The V gene lost 5 bases and the J gene lost 8 bases, with 19 bases spanning the gap. This CDR3 comprises 15 residues. The CDR3 nucleotides are TGTGCCAGCAGCAACAGGGAGGGGGGCCGCGATGAGCAGTTCTTC. Encoded protein: CASSNREGGRDEQFF.

The table lists this clone with a count of one. The chain carries TRBV7-9 and TRBJ1-4, with no clear D. Trimming removed 7 bases from V and 6 bases from J, with 9 bases in between. This CDR3 is 12 amino acids long. CDR1 SEHNR and CDR2 FQNEAQ come from the germline V gene (reference sequence). The DNA for the CDR3 is TGTGCCAGCACCTTCGAGGATGAAAAACTGTTTTTT. Protein sequence: CASTFEDEKLFF. The full variable domain, its missing parts supplied by reference TRBV7-9 and TRBJ1-4, is DTGVSQNPRHKITKRGQNVTFRCDPISEHNRLYWYRQTLGQGPEFLTYFQNEAQLEKSRLLSDRFSAERPKGSFSTLEIQRTEQGDSAMYLCASTFEDEKLFFGSGTQLSVL.

This chain joins TRBV19 and TRBJ1-6; D is unresolved. Germline-derived CDR1 and CDR2 are LNHDA and SQIVND (reference sequence). The germline V and J ends were trimmed by 6 bases and 6 bases, with 18 bases remaining between them. The CDR3 loop spans 16 amino acids. CDR3 sequence (DNA): TGTGCCAGTAGGAAGTCGGAGCAACGCGCTAATTCACCCCTCCACTTT. This translates into CASRKSEQRANSPLHF.

J is TRBJ1-2 and V is TRBV10-3; D gene unclear. The CDR3 loop spans 14 amino acids. With 2 bases removed from V and 5 bases from J, the gap between germline ends came to 12 bases. CDR1 is ENHRY and CDR2 is SYGVKD in the germline V gene. Here the CDR3 DNA reads TGTGCCATCAGTGAGAAGCGGCAGCCGTATGGCTACACCTTC. Amino acid sequence: CAISEKRQPYGYTF.